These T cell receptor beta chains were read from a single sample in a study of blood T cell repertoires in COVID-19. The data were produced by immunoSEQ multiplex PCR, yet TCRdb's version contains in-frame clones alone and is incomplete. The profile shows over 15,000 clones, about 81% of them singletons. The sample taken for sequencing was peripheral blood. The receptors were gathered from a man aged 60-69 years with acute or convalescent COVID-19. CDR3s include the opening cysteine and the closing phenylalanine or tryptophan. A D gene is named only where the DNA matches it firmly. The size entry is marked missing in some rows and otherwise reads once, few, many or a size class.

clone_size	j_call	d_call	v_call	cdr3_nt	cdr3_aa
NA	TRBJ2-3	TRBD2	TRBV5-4	TGTGCCAGCAGCTTGGGGGCGGGGGGGCCTCGGACAGATACGCAGTATTTT	CASSLGAGGPRTDTQYF
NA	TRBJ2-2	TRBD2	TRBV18	TGTGCCAGCTCACTAGCGGGACTAGCGGGGGGAGACGCCGGGGAGCTGTTTTTT	CASSLAGLAGGDAGELFF
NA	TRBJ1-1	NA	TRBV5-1	TGCGCCAGCAGCTTGCCCCCGGGGGGGCGGTACACTGAAGCTTTCTTT	CASSLPPGGRYTEAFF
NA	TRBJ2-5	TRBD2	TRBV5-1	TGCGCCAGCAGCCCTGGTGTGGGAGCGGGGACAGAGACCCAGTACTTC	CASSPGVGAGTETQYF
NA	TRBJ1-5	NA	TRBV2	TGTGCCAGCAGTGTATCGGGAAGTGGCAATCAGCCCCAGCATTTT	CASSVSGSGNQPQHF
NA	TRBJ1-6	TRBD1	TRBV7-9	TGTGCCAGCAGCTCACCGGGACAGGGCAATTCACCCCTCCACTTT	CASSSPGQGNSPLHF
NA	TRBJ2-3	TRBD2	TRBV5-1	TGCGCCAGCAGCTTGGGAAGGGAGGGGGATACGCAGTATTTT	CASSLGREGDTQYF
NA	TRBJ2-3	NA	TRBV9	TGTGCCAGCAGCGTAGATCTGACTGGGGGCAATACGCAGTATTTT	CASSVDLTGGNTQYF
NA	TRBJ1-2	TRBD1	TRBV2	TGTGCCAGCAGTGTAACGCAGGGGGCATCCTATGGCTACACCTTC	CASSVTQGASYGYTF
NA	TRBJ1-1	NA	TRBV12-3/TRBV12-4	TGTGCCAGCCCGGACGGGGAGGACACTGAAGCTTTCTTT	CASPDGEDTEAFF
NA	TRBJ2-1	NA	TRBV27	TGTGCCAGCAGTGAGTCTACAGGATACAATGAGCAGTTCTTC	CASSESTGYNEQFF
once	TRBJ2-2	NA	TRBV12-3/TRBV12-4	TGTGCCAGCAGTTTAGATTATGGGGAGCTGTTTTTT	CASSLDYGELFF
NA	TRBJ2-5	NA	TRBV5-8	TGTGCCAGCAGCTTGGAAAGGGGAGGCACGGAGACCCAGTACTTC	CASSLERGGTETQYF
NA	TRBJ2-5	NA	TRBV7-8	TGTGCCAGCAGCTTAGGAACAGGGAGGGGAGAGACCCAGTACTTC	CASSLGTGRGETQYF
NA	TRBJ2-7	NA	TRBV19	TGTGCCAGTAGTACTACAGGGACCTCCTACGAGCAGTACTTC	CASSTTGTSYEQYF
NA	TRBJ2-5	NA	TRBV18	TGTGCCAGCTCACCATTGGGAGGCCGTAGGACGTACTTC	CASSPLGGRRTYF
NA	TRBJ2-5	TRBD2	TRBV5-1	TGCGCCAGCAGCTTGGTGGGGACTAGATCAGAGACCCAGTACTTC	CASSLVGTRSETQYF
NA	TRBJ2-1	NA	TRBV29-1	TGCAGCGTTGCCGGGGGCAATGAGCAGTTCTTC	CSVAGGNEQFF
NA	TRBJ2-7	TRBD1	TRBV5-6	TGTGCCAGCAGCTTTTTAGACAGGGTATCCTACGAGCAGTACTTC	CASSFLDRVSYEQYF
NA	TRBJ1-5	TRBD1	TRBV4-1	TGCGCCAGCAGCCAGTTACAGGGGGCTGGTCAGCCCCAGCATTTT	CASSQLQGAGQPQHF
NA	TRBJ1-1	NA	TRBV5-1	TGCGCCAGCAGCTTGGGCGGGATGAACACTGAAGCTTTCTTT	CASSLGGMNTEAFF
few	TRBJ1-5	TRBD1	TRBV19	TGTGCCAGTAGTACTCACAGGGGAGTGGATCAGCCCCAGCATTTT	CASSTHRGVDQPQHF
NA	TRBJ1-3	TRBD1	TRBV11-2	TGTGCCAGCACCGAGACAGGGGGGCGTAACACCATATATTTT	CASTETGGRNTIYF
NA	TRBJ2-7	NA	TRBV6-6	TGTGCCAGCAGTTACCGTTTTGAAAGAAGGCGGTACGAGCAGTACTTC	CASSYRFERRRYEQYF
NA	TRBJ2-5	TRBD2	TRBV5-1	TGCGCCAGCAGGGGGGGGGTCCTCCAAGAGACCCAGTACTTC	CASRGGVLQETQYF
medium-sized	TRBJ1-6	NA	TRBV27	TGTGCCAGCAGCCCTGATAGGGGGAAGTCACCCCTCCACTTT	CASSPDRGKSPLHF
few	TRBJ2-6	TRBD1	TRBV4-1	TGCGCCAGCAGCCAAGTAGGGACAGTCCTTGCTGGGGCCAACGTCCTGACTTTC	CASSQVGTVLAGANVLTF
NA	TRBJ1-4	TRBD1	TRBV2	TGTGCCAGCAGTGTTCGGTTCAGGACAGGGGCTAATGAAAAACTGTTTTTT	CASSVRFRTGANEKLFF
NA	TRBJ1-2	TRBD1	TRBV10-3	TGTGCCATCAGTGAGTCGTCAGGGGGGTGGTATGGCTACACCTTC	CAISESSGGWYGYTF
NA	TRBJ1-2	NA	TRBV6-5	TGTGCCAGCGAGGGGGAGGGGTGGAATGGCTACACCTTC	CASEGEGWNGYTF
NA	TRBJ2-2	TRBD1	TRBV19	TGTGCCAGTTCCCCGGGGACAGGGGAGACCGGGGAGCTGTTTTTT	CASSPGTGETGELFF
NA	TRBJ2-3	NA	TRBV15	TGTGCCACCAGCAGAGATTGGAATAGGGGTTGGGCAGATACGCAGTATTTT	CATSRDWNRGWADTQYF